This TCR beta chain is drawn from a study of blood T cell repertoires in COVID-19. Study details: Collection of acute and convalescent COVID-19 samples took place in the United States, Italy and Spain.

Germline V gene data show CDR1 as SGDLS and CDR2 as YYNGEE. The CDR3 has 13 residues. V lost 2 bases, J lost 0 bases, and 3 bases lay in between. Produced via immunoSEQ multiplex PCR; TCRdb's table is partial and in-frame only. The data hold around 250,000 clones, with approximately 87% observed a single time. This receptor was taken from a man aged 60 to 75 with acute or convalescent COVID-19. Input material: peripheral blood. V and J are TRBV9 and TRBJ1-5; D not certain. The CDR3 DNA reads TGTGCCAGCAGCGTTAATAGCAATCAGCCCCAGCATTTT. It translates to CASSVNSNQPQHF.